The clone carrying this T cell receptor beta chain appeared once. Its antigen is as yet unknown. Other nucleotide sequences from this sample produce the same CDR3. Researchers ran the PCR with 60 Vbeta and 13 Jbeta primers. The data were produced by immunoSEQ multiplex PCR, yet TCRdb's version contains in-frame clones alone and is incomplete. The sample has around 170,000 clones; approximately 84% are singletons. This record belongs to a study of cytomegalovirus exposure and HLA in healthy donors. Study-level findings and limits: Later analysis suggested links between common viral pathogens and several top significant clusters.

The V and J ends lost 5 bases and 0 bases, in that order; junction bases with no gene match: 6. Germline V gene data show CDR1 as SGHVS and CDR2 as FQNEAQ. The CDR3 is 16 amino acids. V gene TRBV7-8 combines with J gene TRBJ1-4; TRBD1 aligns across 7 bases. The TCR comes from a man in his forties or fifties in good health and CMV-seronegative. The sequenced sample consisted of PBMCs. CDR3 loop: CASSPRQGATNEKLFF. CDR3 nucleotides: TGTGCCAGCAGCCCCAGACAGGGTGCAACTAATGAAAAACTGTTTTTT.